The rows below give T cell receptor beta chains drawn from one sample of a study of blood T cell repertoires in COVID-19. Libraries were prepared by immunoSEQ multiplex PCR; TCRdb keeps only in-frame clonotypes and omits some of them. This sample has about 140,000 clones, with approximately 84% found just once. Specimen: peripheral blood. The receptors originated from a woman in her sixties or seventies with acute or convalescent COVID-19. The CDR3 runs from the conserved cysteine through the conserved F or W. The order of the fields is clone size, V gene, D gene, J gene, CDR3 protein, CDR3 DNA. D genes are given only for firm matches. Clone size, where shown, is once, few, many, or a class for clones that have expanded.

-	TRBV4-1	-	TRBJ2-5	CASSQPTEKTQYF	TGCGCCAGCAGCCAGCCCACTGAGAAGACCCAGTACTTC
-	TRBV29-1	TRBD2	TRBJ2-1	CSVEEATSGSYNEQFF	TGCAGCGTTGAAGAGGCAACTAGCGGCTCCTACAATGAGCAGTTCTTC
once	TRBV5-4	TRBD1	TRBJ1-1	CASSFTGGEAFF	TGTGCCAGCAGCTTTACAGGGGGCGAAGCTTTCTTT
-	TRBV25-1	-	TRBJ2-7	CASCGHGSNEQYF	TGTGCCAGCTGCGGACATGGGTCCAACGAGCAGTACTTC
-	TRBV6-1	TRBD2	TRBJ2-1	CASSLLQREFNEQFF	TGTGCCAGCAGTCTTCTCCAGCGGGAATTTAATGAGCAGTTCTTC
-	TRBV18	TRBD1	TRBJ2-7	CASSTGDNYEQYF	TGTGCCAGCTCGACAGGGGACAACTACGAGCAGTACTTC
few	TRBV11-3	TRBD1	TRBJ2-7	CASRPPGQGPYEQYF	TGTGCCAGCAGACCGCCGGGACAGGGGCCCTACGAGCAGTACTTC
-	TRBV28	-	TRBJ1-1	CASSLLGLSGTEAFF	TGTGCCAGCAGTTTATTAGGCCTTTCAGGCACTGAAGCTTTCTTT
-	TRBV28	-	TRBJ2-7	CASSLSPMTSSYEQYF	TGTGCCAGCAGTTTATCTCCCATGACTAGCTCCTACGAGCAGTACTTC
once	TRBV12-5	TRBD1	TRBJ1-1	CASGRDRTLNAFF	TGTGCTAGTGGTCGGGACAGGACACTGAACGCTTTCTTT
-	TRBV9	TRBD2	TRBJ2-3	CASSVVAGASDTQYF	TGTGCCAGCAGCGTTGTAGCGGGAGCATCAGATACGCAGTATTTT
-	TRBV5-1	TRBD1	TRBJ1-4	CASSLGEQGAEKLFF	TGCGCCAGCAGCTTGGGAGAACAGGGGGCCGAAAAACTGTTTTTT
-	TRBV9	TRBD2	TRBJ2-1	CASSARRGLAGPGDNEQFF	TGTGCCAGCAGCGCCAGACGGGGACTAGCGGGCCCGGGGGACAATGAGCAGTTCTTC
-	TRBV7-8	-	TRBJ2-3	CASSLFPDWTDTQYF	TGTGCCAGCAGCTTATTCCCAGATTGGACAGATACGCAGTATTTT
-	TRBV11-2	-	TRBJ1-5	CASSWGRNQPQHF	TGTGCCAGCAGCTGGGGCAGGAATCAGCCCCAGCATTTT
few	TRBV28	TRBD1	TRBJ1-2	CASSIGTVANYGYTF	TGTGCCAGCAGTATAGGGACAGTCGCTAACTATGGCTACACCTTC
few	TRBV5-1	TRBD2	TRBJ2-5	CASSSVAGGGETQYF	TGCGCCAGCAGCTCCGTAGCGGGAGGGGGAGAGACCCAGTACTTC
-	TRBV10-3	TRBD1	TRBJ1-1	CAISGQGSLTEAFF	TGTGCCATCAGCGGACAGGGTAGTTTGACTGAAGCTTTCTTT
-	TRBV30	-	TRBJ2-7	CAWSRGLGLYEQYF	TGTGCCTGGAGCCGAGGGCTAGGGCTCTACGAGCAGTACTTC
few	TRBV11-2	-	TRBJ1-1	CASQGQWSTEAFF	TGTGCCAGCCAGGGGCAGTGGAGCACTGAAGCTTTCTTT
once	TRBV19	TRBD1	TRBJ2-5	CASTRFAPGTGFQETQYF	TGTGCCAGTACCCGATTCGCCCCCGGGACAGGGTTCCAAGAGACCCAGTACTTC
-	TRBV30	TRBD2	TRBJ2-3	CAWSVRGGLADTQYF	TGTGCCTGGAGTGTACGTGGGGGACTAGCAGATACGCAGTATTTT
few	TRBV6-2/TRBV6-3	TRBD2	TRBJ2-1	CASSSLTPLAGPYNEQFF	TGTGCCAGCAGTTCCTTAACCCCTCTAGCGGGACCCTACAATGAGCAGTTCTTC
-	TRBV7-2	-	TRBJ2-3	CASSSPSTDTQYF	TGTGCCAGCAGCTCTCCTAGCACAGATACGCAGTATTTT
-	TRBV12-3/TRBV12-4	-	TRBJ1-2	CASSRDLHGYTF	TGTGCCAGCAGCCGGGACTTACATGGCTACACCTTC
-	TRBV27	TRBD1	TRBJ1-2	CASRGQGIYGYTF	TGTGCCAGCCGAGGACAGGGAATCTATGGCTACACCTTC
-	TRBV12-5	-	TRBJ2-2	CASGLVLTSRGSGELFF	TGTGCTAGTGGTTTGGTACTCACCAGTCGGGGGTCCGGGGAGCTGTTTTTT
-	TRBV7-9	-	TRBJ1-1	CASSLSRIPGTEAFF	TGTGCCAGCAGCTTGAGCCGAATACCGGGCACTGAAGCTTTCTTT
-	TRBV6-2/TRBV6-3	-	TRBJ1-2	CASSYSGRSNYGYTF	TGTGCCAGCAGTTACTCGGGCAGGTCTAACTATGGCTACACCTTC
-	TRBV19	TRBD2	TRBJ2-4	CASSNPPGGAKNIQYF	TGTGCCAGTAGTAATCCCCCCGGGGGGGCCAAAAACATTCAGTACTTC
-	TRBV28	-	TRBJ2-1	CASRKLGANEQFF	TGTGCCAGCAGGAAACTAGGAGCCAATGAGCAGTTCTTC
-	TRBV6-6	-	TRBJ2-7	CASSYGGGEQYF	TGTGCCAGCAGTTACGGAGGTGGGGAGCAGTACTTC
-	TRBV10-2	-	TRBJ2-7	CASSKAWTESSYEQYF	TGCGCCAGCAGTAAAGCTTGGACAGAGAGCTCCTACGAGCAGTACTTC
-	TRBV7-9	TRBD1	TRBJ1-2	CASSIGTGGIRGYTF	TGTGCCAGCAGCATCGGGACAGGGGGAATCCGCGGCTACACCTTC
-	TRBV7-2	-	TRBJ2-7	CASSLGYAIPGEQYF	TGTGCCAGCAGCTTAGGCTATGCAATTCCGGGCGAGCAGTACTTC
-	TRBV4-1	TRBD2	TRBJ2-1	CASSQRLAGVVNEQFF	TGCGCCAGCAGCCAAAGGCTAGCGGGAGTAGTTAATGAGCAGTTCTTC
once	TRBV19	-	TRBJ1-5	CASSISGREWNQPQHF	TGTGCCAGTAGTATTTCGGGGAGAGAATGGAATCAGCCCCAGCATTTT
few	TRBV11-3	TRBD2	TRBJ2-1	CASRKGGNNEQFF	TGTGCCAGCCGTAAGGGAGGGAACAATGAGCAGTTCTTC
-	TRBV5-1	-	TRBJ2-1	CASSLVVTGRGEQFF	TGCGCCAGCAGCTTGGTTGTGACAGGAAGAGGCGAGCAGTTCTTC
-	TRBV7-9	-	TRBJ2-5	CASSWVQGYQETQYF	TGTGCCAGCAGCTGGGTACAGGGTTACCAAGAGACCCAGTACTTC